A single sample gave rise to the 2 T cell receptor beta chains below, sequenced in a study of T cells in Graves' hyperthyroidism and ophthalmopathy. It was RNA transcripts that yielded the amplified TCR beta CDR3 regions. With the HTBI primer set, the TCR CDR3 went through a first round of RT-PCR. From the multiplex PCR reads, TCRdb called clonotypes with MiXCR, one entry per CDR3 protein. Among about 520,000 distinct CDR3 sequences listed, roughly a quarter were seen once. Sequencing was performed on blood. The source of these receptors is a woman aged 25 to 39 with Graves' ophthalmopathy.

This clonotype was counted only a few times. The chain is built from TRBV7-9 and TRBJ2-7; TRBD2 agrees at 13 bases. The germline V gene has CDR1 SEHNR and CDR2 FQNEAQ (reference sequence). V trimming: 4 bases; J trimming: 6 bases; junction bases outside the gene matches: 9. The CDR3 extends over 16 amino acids. This CDR3 is CASSSLLAGGPSEQYF. The CDR3 coding sequence is TGTGCCAGCAGCTCCCTACTAGCGGGGGGGCCCAGCGAGCAGTACTTC.

This clonotype was picked up many times. V and J are TRBV7-2 and TRBJ2-2; D gene ambiguous. Germline values: CDR1 SGHTA, CDR2 FQGNSA. V was cut by 8 bases and J by 1 base, with 5 bases left in between. The CDR3 consists of 12 residues. The CDR3 reads CASPGNTGELFF. The CDR3 DNA is TGTGCCAGCCCGGGGAACACCGGGGAGCTGTTTTTT.